This T cell receptor beta chain originates from a study of blood T cell repertoires in COVID-19. Background on the study: From the United States, Italy and Spain came samples of acute and convalescent COVID-19. PBMCs, B-cell-depleted T cells, or T cells were the source of the cDNA or gDNA that made up the material.

Trimming shortened V by 6 bases and J by 0 bases, and 15 bases separated the two germline ends. Germline V CDR1 and CDR2: LGHNT, FRNRAP. The CDR3 runs 16 residues. Authors' methods: Amplification of reference gene primers provided the estimated nucleated cell counts. The repertoire was sequenced with immunoSEQ multiplex PCR; TCRdb's copy has only in-frame clones and lacks some. V and J calls plus clone size are reproduced from that table; the DNA served to infer D and trimming. Seen here are fewer than 200,000 clones, around four fifths observed once, and the top ten hold under 8.5%. The V call is TRBV12-5, the J call TRBJ2-1; D not resolved. Sequencing was done on a sample of peripheral blood. The sequence came from a man aged 40-50 years who had recovered from COVID-19. The DNA for the CDR3 is TGTGCTAGTGGGGTAAAGCCTCTTAGCTCCTACAATGAGCAGTTCTTC. This translates into CASGVKPLSSYNEQFF. The variable domain in full, with the rest retrieved from reference TRBV12-5 and TRBJ2-1, is DARVTQTPRHKVTEMGQEVTMRCQPILGHNTVFWYRQTMMQGLELLAYFRNRAPLDDSGMPKDRFSAEMPDATLATLKIQPSEPRDSAVYFCASGVKPLSSYNEQFFGPGTRLTVL.